This T cell receptor beta chain was obtained from a study of cytomegalovirus exposure and HLA in healthy donors. The CDR3 loop spans 14 amino acids. Looked up from germline, CDR1 is SGHNT and CDR2 is YYREEE (reference sequence). V was clipped by 8 bases and J by 0 bases, with 14 bases between them. Study conclusions and caveats: In an earlier analysis, about 90% or about 30%: the productive usage of most TCR beta V segments.

This clone was picked up one time. The target antigen is unknown. The primer mix had 60 Vbeta and 13 Jbeta primers. Measured with immunoSEQ multiplex PCR; TCRdb has only the in-frame clones, and not every one. Among about 110,000 clones listed, 73% were seen once. The clonotype was recovered from a woman aged 25 to 45 in good health and CMV-seronegative. The chain uses TRBV5-4 and TRBJ1-2; D unresolved. Sequencing was carried out using PBMCs. CDR3 sequence reads: CASHPSGTNYGYTF. CDR3 nucleotide sequence: TGTGCCAGTCATCCATCGGGAACTAACTATGGCTACACCTTC.